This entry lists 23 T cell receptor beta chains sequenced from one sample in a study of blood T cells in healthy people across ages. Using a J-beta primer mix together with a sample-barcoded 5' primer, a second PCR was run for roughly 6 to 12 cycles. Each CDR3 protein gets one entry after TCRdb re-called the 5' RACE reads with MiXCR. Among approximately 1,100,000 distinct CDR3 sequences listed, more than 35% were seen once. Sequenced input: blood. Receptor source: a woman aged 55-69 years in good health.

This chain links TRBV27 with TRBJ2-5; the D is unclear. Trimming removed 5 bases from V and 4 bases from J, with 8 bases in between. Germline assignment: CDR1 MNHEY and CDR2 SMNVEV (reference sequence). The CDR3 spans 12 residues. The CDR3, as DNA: TGTGCCAGCAGTACTACCCCAGAGACCCAGTACTTC. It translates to CASSTTPETQYF.

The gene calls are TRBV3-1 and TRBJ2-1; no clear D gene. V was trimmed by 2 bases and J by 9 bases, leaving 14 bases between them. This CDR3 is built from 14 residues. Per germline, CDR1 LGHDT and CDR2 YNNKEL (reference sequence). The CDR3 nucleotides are TGTGCCAGCAGCCAATCTTTAGTATGGGGTGAGCAGTTCTTC. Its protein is CASSQSLVWGEQFF.

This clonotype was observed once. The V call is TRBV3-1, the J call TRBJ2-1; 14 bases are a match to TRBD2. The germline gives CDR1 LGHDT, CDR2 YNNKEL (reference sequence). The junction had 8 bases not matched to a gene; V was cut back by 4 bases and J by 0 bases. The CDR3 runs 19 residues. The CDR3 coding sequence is TGTGCCAGCAGCCCCAAAGGGACTAGCGGGAGAGGCTCCTACAATGAGCAGTTCTTC. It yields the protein CASSPKGTSGRGSYNEQFF.

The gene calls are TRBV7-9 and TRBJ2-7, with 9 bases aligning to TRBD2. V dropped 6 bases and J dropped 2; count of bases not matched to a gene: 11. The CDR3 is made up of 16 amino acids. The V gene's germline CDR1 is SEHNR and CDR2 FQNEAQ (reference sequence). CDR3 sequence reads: CASSHRAGLATYEQYF. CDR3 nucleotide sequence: TGTGCCAGCAGTCATAGGGCGGGACTAGCTACCTACGAGCAGTACTTC. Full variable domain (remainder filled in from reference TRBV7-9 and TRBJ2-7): DTGVSQNPRHKITKRGQNVTFRCDPISEHNRLYWYRQTLGQGPEFLTYFQNEAQLEKSRLLSDRFSAERPKGSFSTLEIQRTEQGDSAMYLCASSHRAGLATYEQYFGPGTRLTVT.

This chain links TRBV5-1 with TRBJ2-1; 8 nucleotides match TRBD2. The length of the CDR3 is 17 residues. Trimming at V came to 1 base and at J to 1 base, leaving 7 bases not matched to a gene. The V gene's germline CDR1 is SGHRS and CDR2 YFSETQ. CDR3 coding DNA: TGCGCCAGCAGCTTGTTTTCAGCGGGAGCGTCCTACAATGAGCAGTTCTTC. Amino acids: CASSLFSAGASYNEQFF. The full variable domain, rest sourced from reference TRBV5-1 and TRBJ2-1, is KAGVTQTPRYLIKTRGQQVTLSCSPISGHRSVSWYQQTPGQGLQFLFEYFSETQRNKGNFPGRFSGRQFSNSRSEMNVSTLELGDSALYLCASSLFSAGASYNEQFFGPGTRLTVL.

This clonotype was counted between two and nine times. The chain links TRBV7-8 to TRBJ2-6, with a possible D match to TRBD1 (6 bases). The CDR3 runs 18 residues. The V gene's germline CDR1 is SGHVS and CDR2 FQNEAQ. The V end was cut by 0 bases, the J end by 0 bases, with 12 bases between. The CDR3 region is CASSLARGIHSGANVLTF. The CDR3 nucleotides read TGTGCCAGCAGCTTAGCGAGGGGGATACACTCTGGGGCCAACGTCCTGACTTTC.

For the CDR3, the DNA is TGCAGTGCTAACAAACCAGCGGAGAGCACAGATACGCAGTATTTT. Its protein product is CSANKPAESTDTQYF. This chain uses TRBV20-1 with TRBJ2-3; a possible D gene is TRBD2 (5 bases). Germline V gives CDR1 DFQATT, CDR2 SNEGSKA (reference sequence). CDR3 length: 15 amino acids. The V and J ends lost 4 bases and 0 bases respectively, with 14 bases between them.

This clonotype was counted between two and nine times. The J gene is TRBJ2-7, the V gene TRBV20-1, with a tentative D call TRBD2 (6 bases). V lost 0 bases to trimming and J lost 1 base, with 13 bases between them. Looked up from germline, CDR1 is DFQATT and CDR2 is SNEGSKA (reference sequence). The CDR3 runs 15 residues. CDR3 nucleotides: TGCAGTGCTAGAGAGGTAGCGGTCCCTTCCTACGAGCAGTACTTC. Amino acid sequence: CSAREVAVPSYEQYF.

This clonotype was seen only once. The CDR3 protein is CASSAEGTGDLSYNEQFF. The CDR3 region has the DNA TGTGCCAGCAGCGCCGAGGGGACAGGGGACCTCTCCTACAATGAGCAGTTCTTC. The genes are TRBV9 and TRBJ2-1, with 10 bases matching TRBD1. After removal of 3 bases from V and 0 bases from J, the junction contained 9 bases not matched to a gene. In germline, CDR1 is SGDLS, CDR2 YYNGEE. CDR3 size: 18 residues.

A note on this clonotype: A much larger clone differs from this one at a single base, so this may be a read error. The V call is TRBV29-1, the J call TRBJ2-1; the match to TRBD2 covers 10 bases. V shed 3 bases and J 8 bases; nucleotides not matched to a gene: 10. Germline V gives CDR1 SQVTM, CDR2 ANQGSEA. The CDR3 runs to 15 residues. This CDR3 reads CSVDSVAGGIDEQFF. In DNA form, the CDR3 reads TGCAGCGTTGACTCGGTAGCGGGAGGTATCGATGAGCAGTTCTTC.

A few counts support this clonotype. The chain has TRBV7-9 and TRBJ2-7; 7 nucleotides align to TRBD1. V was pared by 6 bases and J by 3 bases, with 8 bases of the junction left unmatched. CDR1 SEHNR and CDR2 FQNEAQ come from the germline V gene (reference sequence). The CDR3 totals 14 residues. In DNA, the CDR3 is TGTGCCAGCAGTCCCCTGACAGGGAGCTACGAGCAGTACTTC. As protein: CASSPLTGSYEQYF.

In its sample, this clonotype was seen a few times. The CDR3 here is CASSLEGRQAKNIQYF. CDR3 coding DNA: TGTGCCAGCAGCCTTGAAGGGCGACAAGCCAAAAACATTCAGTACTTC. V gene TRBV5-5 combines with J gene TRBJ2-4; D not resolved. The germline V and J ends were trimmed by 4 bases and 0 bases, with 14 bases remaining between them. Germline-derived CDR1 and CDR2 are SGHKS and YYEKEE (reference sequence). There are 16 residues in the CDR3.

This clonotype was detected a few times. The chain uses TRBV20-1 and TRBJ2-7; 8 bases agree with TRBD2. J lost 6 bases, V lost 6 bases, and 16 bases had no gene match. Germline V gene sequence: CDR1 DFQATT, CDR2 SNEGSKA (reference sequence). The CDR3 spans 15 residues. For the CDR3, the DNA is TGCAGTGCCCCCCCAATTGGACTAGCCGAAGGCGAGCAGTACTTC. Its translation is CSAPPIGLAEGEQYF.

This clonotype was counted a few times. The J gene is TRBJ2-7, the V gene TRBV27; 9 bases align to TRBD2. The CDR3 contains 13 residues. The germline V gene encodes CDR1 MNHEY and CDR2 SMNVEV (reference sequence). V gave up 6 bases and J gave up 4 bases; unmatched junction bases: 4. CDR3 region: CASSQREAYEQYF. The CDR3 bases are TGTGCCAGCAGCCAGCGGGAGGCGTACGAGCAGTACTTC.

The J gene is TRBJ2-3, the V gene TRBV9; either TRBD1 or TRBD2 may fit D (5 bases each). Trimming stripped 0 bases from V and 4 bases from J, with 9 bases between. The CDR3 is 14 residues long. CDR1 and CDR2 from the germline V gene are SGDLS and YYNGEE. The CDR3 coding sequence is TGTGCCAGCAGCGTAGCCGGGGACGCAGATACGCAGTATTTT. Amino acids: CASSVAGDADTQYF.

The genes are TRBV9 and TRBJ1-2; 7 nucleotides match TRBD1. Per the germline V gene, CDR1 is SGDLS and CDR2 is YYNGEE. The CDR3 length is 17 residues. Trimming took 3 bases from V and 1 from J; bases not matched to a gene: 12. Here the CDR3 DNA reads TGTGCCAGCAGCGGTAGTCAGGAGGGGGCGAGTAACTATGGCTACACCTTC. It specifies CASSGSQEGASNYGYTF.

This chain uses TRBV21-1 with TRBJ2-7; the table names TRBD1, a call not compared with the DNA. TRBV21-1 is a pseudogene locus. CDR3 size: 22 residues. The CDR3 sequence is CASSRSALWGDSKKSTSTEQYF. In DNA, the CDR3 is TGTGCCAGCAGCAGGTCAGCTCTCTGGGGGGACAGCAAAAAGAGTACCTCAACCGAGCAGTACTTC.

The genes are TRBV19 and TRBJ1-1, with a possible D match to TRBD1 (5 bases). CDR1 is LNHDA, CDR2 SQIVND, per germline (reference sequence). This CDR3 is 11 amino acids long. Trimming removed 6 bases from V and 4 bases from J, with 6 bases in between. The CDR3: CASRGVTEAFF. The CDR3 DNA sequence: TGTGCCAGTAGGGGGGTCACTGAAGCTTTCTTT.

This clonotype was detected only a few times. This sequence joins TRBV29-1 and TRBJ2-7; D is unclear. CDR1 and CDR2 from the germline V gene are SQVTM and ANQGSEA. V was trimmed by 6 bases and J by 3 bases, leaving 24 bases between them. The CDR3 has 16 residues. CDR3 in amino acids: CSVVGGPDSFFYEQYF. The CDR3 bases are TGCAGCGTCGTCGGTGGTCCGGATTCCTTCTTCTACGAGCAGTACTTC.

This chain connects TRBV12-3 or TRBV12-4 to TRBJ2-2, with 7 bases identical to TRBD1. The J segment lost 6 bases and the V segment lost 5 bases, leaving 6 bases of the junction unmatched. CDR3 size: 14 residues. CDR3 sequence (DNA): TGTGCCAGCAGTAGAGACAGGGTGGCCGGGGAGCTGTTTTTT. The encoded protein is CASSRDRVAGELFF.

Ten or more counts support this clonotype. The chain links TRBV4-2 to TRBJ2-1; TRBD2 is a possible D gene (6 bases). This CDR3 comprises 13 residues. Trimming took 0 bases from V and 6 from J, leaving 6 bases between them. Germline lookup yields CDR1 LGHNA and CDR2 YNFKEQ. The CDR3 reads CASSQEGGNEQFF. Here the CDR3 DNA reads TGTGCCAGCAGCCAAGAGGGGGGCAATGAGCAGTTCTTC.

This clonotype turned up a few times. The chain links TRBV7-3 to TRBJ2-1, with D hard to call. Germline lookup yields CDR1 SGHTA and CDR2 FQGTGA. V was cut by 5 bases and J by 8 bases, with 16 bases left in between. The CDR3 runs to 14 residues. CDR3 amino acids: CASSPLTPTHEQFF. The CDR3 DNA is TGTGCCAGCAGCCCTCTGACACCCACGCATGAGCAGTTCTTC. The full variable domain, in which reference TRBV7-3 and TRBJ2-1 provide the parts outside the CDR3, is GAGVSQTPSNKVTEKGKYVELRCDPISGHTALYWYRQSLGQGPEFLIYFQGTGAADDSGLPNDRFFAVRPEGSVSTLKIQRTERGDSAVYLCASSPLTPTHEQFFGPGTRLTVL.

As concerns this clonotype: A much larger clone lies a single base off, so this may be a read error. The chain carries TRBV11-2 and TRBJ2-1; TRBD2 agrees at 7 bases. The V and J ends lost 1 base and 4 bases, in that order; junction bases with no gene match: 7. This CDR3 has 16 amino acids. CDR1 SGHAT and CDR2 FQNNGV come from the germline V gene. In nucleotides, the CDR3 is TGTGCCAGCAGCTTAGTCGCACTAGCGAGGTACAATGAGCAGTTCTTC. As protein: CASSLVALARYNEQFF.